Following are 18 T cell receptor beta chains from one sample sequenced in a study of molecular identifiers for immune sequencing clone quantification. TCRdb ran MiXCR on the PCR reads and lists one entry per CDR3 protein. The sample includes over 550,000 distinct CDR3 sequences, less than 30% of them seen just once. The specimen was naive CD8+ T cells from blood, with Jurkat cell RNA spiked in. As to subset: FACS-sorted CD8+CD4-CCR7+CD45RA+ naive T cells. Receptor source: a human donor in good health. Some libraries in this study had Jurkat cell RNA spiked in.

The CDR3 region is CARRESVEENTEAFF. Written as DNA, the CDR3 is TGTGCCAGAAGGGAGTCCGTAGAGGAGAACACTGAAGCTTTCTTT. The V and J genes are TRBV2 and TRBJ1-1; no firm D call. Germline lookup yields CDR1 SNHLY and CDR2 FYNNEI. The V and J ends lost 9 bases and 1 base respectively, with 18 bases between them. This CDR3 is built from 15 residues.

A remark on this clonotype: A much larger clone lies a single base off, so this may be a read error. CDR3 protein: CATNGNTIYF. The CDR3 coding sequence is TGTGCCACCAACGGAAACACCATATATTTT. This chain connects TRBV12-3 or TRBV12-4 to TRBJ1-3; no reliable D call. The CDR3 spans 10 residues. V was pared by 10 bases and J by 4 bases, with 5 bases between.

The CDR3 loop reads CASSFSVTEQFF. Written as DNA, the CDR3 is TGTGCCAGCAGTTTTAGTGTGACTGAGCAGTTCTTC. The rearrangement links TRBV12-3 or TRBV12-4 to TRBJ2-1; D not resolved. Trimming took off 3 bases at V and 9 bases at J, with 9 bases between the two ends. CDR3 size: 12 residues.

A note on this clonotype: This CDR3 is missing its conserved last phenylalanine or tryptophan, likely due to a read error. J is TRBJ1-3 and V is TRBV4-1; possibly TRBD1 for D (5 bases). The CDR3 is 16 residues long. Germline V lookup: CDR1 MGHRA, CDR2 YSYEKL. Trimming removed 0 bases from V and 3 bases from J, with 12 bases in between. This CDR3 reads CASSQDSWDGGNTIYY. Here the CDR3 DNA reads TGCGCCAGCAGCCAAGATAGTTGGGACGGTGGAAACACCATATATTAT.

This clonotype turned up a few times. This rearrangement joins TRBV29-1 to TRBJ2-5, with D unresolved. V dropped 0 bases and J dropped 5 bases, with 4 bases sitting between them. The CDR3 contains 11 residues. The germline V gene encodes CDR1 SQVTM and CDR2 ANQGSEA. DNA of the CDR3: TGCAGCGTTGAAGAATGGGAGACCCAGTACTTC. As protein: CSVEEWETQYF.

This clonotype was detected many times. The chain combines TRBV28 with TRBJ2-3; 8 bases align to TRBD2. Trimming cost V 6 bases and J 2 bases; bases outside gene matches: 10. This CDR3 spans 16 amino acids. Germline-derived CDR1 and CDR2 are MDHEN and SYDVKM. CDR3 sequence (DNA): TGTGCCAGCAGCCCCGGGTTTAGCGGGACCACAGATACGCAGTATTTT. Protein sequence: CASSPGFSGTTDTQYF.

The rearrangement links TRBV9 to TRBJ2-2; the D call may be TRBD1 or TRBD2 (7 bases each). The CDR3 length is 15 residues. Between the trimmed V and J ends, which lost 3 bases and 4 bases, there was a span of 13 bases. Germline CDR1 is SGDLS and CDR2 is YYNGEE. In DNA form, the CDR3 reads TGTGCCAGCAGCGAGGGAGGGACAGTCACCGGGGAGCTGTTTTTT. This encodes CASSEGGTVTGELFF.

DNA of the CDR3: TGTGCCAGCAGCCCGGAGACGATTGATGGCTACACCTTC. Translated: CASSPETIDGYTF. The chain carries TRBV9 and TRBJ1-2, with unresolved D. The CDR3 has 13 amino acids. V was shortened by 4 bases and J by 6 bases, with 13 bases between the two germline ends. Per the germline V gene, CDR1 is SGDLS and CDR2 is YYNGEE.

The chain recombines TRBV30 with TRBJ2-2, with 10 bases aligning to TRBD1. CDR1 and CDR2 from the germline V gene are GTSNPN and SVGIG (reference sequence). Trimming cost V 5 bases and J 7 bases; bases outside gene matches: 1. This CDR3 has 12 residues. The CDR3 loop is CAWGQGVGELFF. CDR3 coding DNA: TGTGCCTGGGGACAGGGGGTCGGGGAGCTGTTTTTT.

This clonotype showed up many times. The chain employs TRBV27 and TRBJ2-3, with D hard to call. Germline lookup yields CDR1 MNHEY and CDR2 SMNVEV (reference sequence). V lost 5 bases and J lost 1, with 7 bases in between. The CDR3 is made up of 13 amino acids. CDR3 nucleotide sequence: TGTGCCAGCAGTCCCCTGGGCACAGATACGCAGTATTTT. This codes for CASSPLGTDTQYF.

Of note for this clonotype: A read error is possible here, since a much larger clone lies one base away. CDR3 sequence: CARNRSYKQYF. The CDR3, as DNA: TGTGCCAGAAACAGGTCCTACAAGCAGTACTTC. J is TRBJ2-7 and V is TRBV6-1, with D perhaps matching TRBD1 (5 bases). The CDR3 sequence is 11 residues long. CDR1 MNHNS and CDR2 SASEGT come from the germline V gene.

The rearrangement links TRBV27 to TRBJ2-3, with 8 bases lining up with TRBD1. The trim removed 5 bases at V and 11 bases at J, leaving 3 bases unmatched. Germline V gives CDR1 MNHEY, CDR2 SMNVEV (reference sequence). This CDR3 has 11 amino acids. For the CDR3, the DNA is TGTGCCAGCAGTCATGGGACAGGGCAGTATTTT. Protein product: CASSHGTGQYF.

This clonotype was seen ten or more times. The rearrangement links TRBV4-3 to TRBJ1-5, with D possibly TRBD1 on 6 matching bases. Germline lookup yields CDR1 LGHNA and CDR2 YSLEER. The ends were cut back, 1 base at V and 8 bases at J, with 18 bases in the middle. This CDR3 is built from 16 residues. The CDR3 loop reads CASSQGANIGGEPQHF. Written as DNA, the CDR3 is TGCGCCAGCAGCCAAGGAGCGAACATCGGGGGCGAGCCCCAGCATTTT.

V usage is TRBV19 and J usage is TRBJ1-5, with D hard to call. Trimming cost V 3 bases and J 1 base, with 4 bases left between them. The CDR3 runs to 13 residues. Germline V lookup: CDR1 LNHDA, CDR2 SQIVND (reference sequence). The CDR3 protein is CASSMFSNQPQHF. The DNA of the CDR3 is TGTGCCAGTAGTATGTTCAGCAATCAGCCCCAGCATTTT.

The chain couples TRBV12-3 or TRBV12-4 to TRBJ1-3; TRBD1 matches at 8 bases. V shed 6 bases and J 0 bases; nucleotides not matched to a gene: 10. The CDR3 spans 17 residues. The CDR3 loop is CASRPDRGKSSGNTIYF. CDR3 sequence (DNA): TGTGCCAGCAGACCCGACAGGGGAAAAAGCTCTGGAAACACCATATATTTT.

The gene calls are TRBV27 and TRBJ2-1; D might be TRBD1 (6 bases). V lost 2 bases and J lost 8, with 16 bases in between. The germline V gene encodes CDR1 MNHEY and CDR2 SMNVEV (reference sequence). The CDR3 extends over 15 amino acids. This CDR3 is CASSLRFAGADEQFF. For the CDR3, the DNA is TGTGCCAGCAGTTTACGTTTTGCAGGGGCGGATGAGCAGTTCTTC.

This sequence joins TRBV2 and TRBJ1-1; tentatively, D is TRBD1 (6 bases). The germline CDR1 and CDR2 sequences are SNHLY and FYNNEI. The V and J ends lost 6 bases and 4 bases respectively, with 15 bases between them. The CDR3 has 14 residues. The CDR3 loop is CASRSGVGGTEAFF. The CDR3 nucleotides are TGTGCCAGCAGGTCAGGGGTAGGAGGCACTGAAGCTTTCTTT.

In this sample, this clonotype turned up once. A clone one base away is much larger, so this may be a read error. A read error is likely, as this CDR3 ends without the conserved phenylalanine or tryptophan. The chain uses TRBV7-2 and TRBJ2-1; perhaps TRBD2 as D (6 bases). Germline CDR1 and CDR2: SGHTA and FQGNSA. The CDR3 is 17 residues long. Trimming removed 1 base from V and 4 bases from J, with 17 bases in between. CDR3 sequence: CASSLGGWRDLYNEQFS. The CDR3 DNA sequence: TGTGCCAGCAGCTTAGGGGGATGGCGGGACCTTTACAATGAGCAGTTCTCC.